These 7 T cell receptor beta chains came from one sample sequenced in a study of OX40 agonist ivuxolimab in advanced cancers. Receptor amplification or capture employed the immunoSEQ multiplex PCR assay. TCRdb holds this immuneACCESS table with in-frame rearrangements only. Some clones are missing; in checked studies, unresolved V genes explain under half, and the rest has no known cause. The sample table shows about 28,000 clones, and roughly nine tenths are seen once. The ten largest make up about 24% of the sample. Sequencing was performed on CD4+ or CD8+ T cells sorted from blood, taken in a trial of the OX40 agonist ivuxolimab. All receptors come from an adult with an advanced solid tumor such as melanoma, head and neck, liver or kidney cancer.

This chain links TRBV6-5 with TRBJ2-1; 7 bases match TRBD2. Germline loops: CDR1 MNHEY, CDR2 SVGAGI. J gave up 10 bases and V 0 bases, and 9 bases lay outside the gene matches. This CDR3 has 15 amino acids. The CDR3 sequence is CASSYSAGRLGEQFF. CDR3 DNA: TGTGCCAGCAGTTACTCTGCCGGGAGGCTTGGAGAGCAGTTCTTC.

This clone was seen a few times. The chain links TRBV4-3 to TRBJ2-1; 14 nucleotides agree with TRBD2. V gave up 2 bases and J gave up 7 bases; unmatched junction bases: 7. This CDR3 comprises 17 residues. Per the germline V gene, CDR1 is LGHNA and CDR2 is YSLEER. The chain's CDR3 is CASSQREGLAGVNEQFF. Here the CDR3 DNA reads TGCGCCAGCAGCCAACGTGAGGGACTAGCGGGAGTGAATGAGCAGTTCTTC.

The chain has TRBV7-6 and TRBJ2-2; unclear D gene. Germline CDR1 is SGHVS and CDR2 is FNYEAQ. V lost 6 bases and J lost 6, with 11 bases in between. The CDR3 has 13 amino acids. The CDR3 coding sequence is TGTGCCAGCAGTTCACCCTATGCCGGGGAGCTGTTTTTT. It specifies CASSSPYAGELFF.

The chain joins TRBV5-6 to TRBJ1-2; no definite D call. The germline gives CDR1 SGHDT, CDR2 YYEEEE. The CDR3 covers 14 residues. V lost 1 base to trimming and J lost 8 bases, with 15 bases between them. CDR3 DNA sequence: TGTGCCAGCAGCTTGATCAGGTCCCCTGGGGGCTACACCTTC. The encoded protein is CASSLIRSPGGYTF.

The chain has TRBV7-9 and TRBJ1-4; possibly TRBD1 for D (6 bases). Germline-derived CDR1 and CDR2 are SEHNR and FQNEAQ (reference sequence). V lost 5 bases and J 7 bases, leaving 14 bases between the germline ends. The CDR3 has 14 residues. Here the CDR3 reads CASSPPGQTEKLFF. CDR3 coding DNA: TGTGCCAGCAGCCCCCCGGGACAAACTGAAAAACTGTTTTTT.

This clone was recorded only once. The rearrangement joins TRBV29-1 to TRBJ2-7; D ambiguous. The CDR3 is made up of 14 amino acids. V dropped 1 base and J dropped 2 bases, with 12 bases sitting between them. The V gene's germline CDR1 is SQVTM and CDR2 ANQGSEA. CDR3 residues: CSVEGAGNPYEQYF. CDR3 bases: TGCAGCGTTGAAGGGGCAGGCAACCCCTACGAGCAGTACTTC.

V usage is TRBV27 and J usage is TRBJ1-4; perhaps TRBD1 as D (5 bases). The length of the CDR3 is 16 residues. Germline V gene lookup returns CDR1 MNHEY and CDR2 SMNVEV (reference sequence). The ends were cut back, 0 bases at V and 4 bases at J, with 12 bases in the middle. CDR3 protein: CASSLSLPRVNEKLFF. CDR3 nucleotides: TGTGCCAGCAGTTTATCGCTTCCCAGGGTTAATGAAAAACTGTTTTTT.